This TCR beta chain derives from a study of blood T cell repertoires in COVID-19. Study context: Collection of acute and convalescent COVID-19 samples took place in the United States, Italy and Spain.

In the study's own analysis: Amplified reference gene primers provided the basis for estimating nucleated cell counts. Data came from immunoSEQ multiplex PCR; TCRdb stores just in-frame clones and leaves some out. D and trimming were read from the DNA, whereas the V and J calls and clone size are those reported in that table. This table holds around 300,000 clones, 86% found once. The origin of this receptor is a woman aged 25 to 45 with active or convalescent COVID-19. The source material was peripheral blood.

The CDR3, as DNA: TGTGCCAGCAGCTTGAACGGACAGGACCCGAATTCACCCCTCCACTTT. As protein: CASSLNGQDPNSPLHF. The chain is built from TRBV11-3 and TRBJ1-6, with 7 positions matching TRBD1. Germline-derived CDR1 and CDR2 are SGHNT and YENEEA. The J segment lost 7 bases and the V segment lost 3 bases, leaving 9 bases of the junction unmatched. This CDR3 contains 16 residues.